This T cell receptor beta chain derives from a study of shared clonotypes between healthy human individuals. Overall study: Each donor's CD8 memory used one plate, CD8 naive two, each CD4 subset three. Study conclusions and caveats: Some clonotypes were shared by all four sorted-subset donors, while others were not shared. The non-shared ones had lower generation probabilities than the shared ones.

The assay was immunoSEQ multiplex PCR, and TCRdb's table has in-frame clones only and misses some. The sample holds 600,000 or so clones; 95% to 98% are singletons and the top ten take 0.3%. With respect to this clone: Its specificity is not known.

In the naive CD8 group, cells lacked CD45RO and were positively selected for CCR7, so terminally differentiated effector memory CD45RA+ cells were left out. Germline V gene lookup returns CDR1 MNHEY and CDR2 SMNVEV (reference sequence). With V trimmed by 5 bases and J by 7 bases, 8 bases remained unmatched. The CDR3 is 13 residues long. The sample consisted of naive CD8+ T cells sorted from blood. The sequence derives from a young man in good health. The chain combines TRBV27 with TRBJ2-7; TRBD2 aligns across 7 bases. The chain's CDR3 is CASSSGAHLEQYF. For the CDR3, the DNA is TGTGCCAGCAGTAGCGGGGCACACTTAGAGCAGTACTTC.